The present entry profiles one T cell receptor beta chain with its context. In the authors' workflow: Amplification of reference gene primers was used by the study to estimate nucleated cell counts. Assay used: immunoSEQ multiplex PCR; TCRdb lists only in-frame clones, some missing. Clone size and V and J calls were adopted from that table, with D and trimming inferred from the DNA. This sample has tens of thousands of clones, with 83% found just once. This specimen comes from a study of blood T cell repertoires in COVID-19. Study-wide context: Samples representing acute and convalescent COVID-19 were sourced from the United States, Italy and Spain. Sources were T cells, B-cell-depleted T cells, or PBMCs; the material itself was cDNA or gDNA.

Sequenced: peripheral blood. This receptor was obtained from a human donor in a cohort sampled during active COVID-19.

CDR3 coding DNA: TGTGCCAGCTCACCACCGGGCAGAACTGAAAAACTGTTTTTT. Residues: CASSPPGRTEKLFF. This chain uses TRBV18 with TRBJ1-4; D uncertain. The CDR3 contains 14 residues. Trimming stripped 0 bases from V and 7 bases from J, with 9 bases between. Germline V gives CDR1 KGHSH, CDR2 LQKENI.